This TCR beta chain was sequenced for a study of blood T cell repertoires in COVID-19. The Seattle site enrolled patients during active infection and followed them longitudinally. Sequencing was performed with immunoSEQ multiplex PCR; in TCRdb, only in-frame clones are kept and a portion is missing. The sample records a few hundred thousand clones, about 87% being singletons. CDR3 size: 14 residues. Germline values: CDR1 MDHEN, CDR2 SYDVKM. With V trimmed by 5 bases and J by 5 bases, 3 bases remained unmatched. The chain has TRBV28 and TRBJ1-5, with 10 bases matching TRBD1. The sequence was collected from a woman aged 45-59 years with COVID-19, enrolled during active disease. What was sequenced was peripheral blood. The CDR3, as DNA: TGTGCCAGCAGTCTGGACAGGGGGGATCAGCCCCAGCATTTT. It is translated as CASSLDRGDQPQHF.